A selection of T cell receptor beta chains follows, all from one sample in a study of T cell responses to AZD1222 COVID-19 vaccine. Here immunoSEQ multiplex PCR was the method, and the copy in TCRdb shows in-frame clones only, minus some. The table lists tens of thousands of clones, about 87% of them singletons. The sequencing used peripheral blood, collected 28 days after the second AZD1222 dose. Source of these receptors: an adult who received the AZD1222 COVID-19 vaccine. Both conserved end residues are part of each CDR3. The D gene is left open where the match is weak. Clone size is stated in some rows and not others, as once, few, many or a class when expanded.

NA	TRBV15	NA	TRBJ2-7	TGTGCCACCAGCACCTCTCCCGAAGGCCGGTTGGACTTC	CATSTSPEGRLDF
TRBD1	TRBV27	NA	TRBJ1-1	TGTGCCAGCAGGACAGGGGGCCCTAACACTGAAGCTTTCTTT	CASRTGGPNTEAFF
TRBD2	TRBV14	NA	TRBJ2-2	TGTGCCAGCAGCCATTCGGGGACTAGCGGGAGGCGGTACACCGGGGAGCTGTTTTTT	CASSHSGTSGRRYTGELFF
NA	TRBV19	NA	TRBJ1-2	TGTGCCAGTAGTATGTTAGCTAACTATGGCTACACCTTC	CASSMLANYGYTF
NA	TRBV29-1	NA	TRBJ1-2	TGCAGCGCCGCGGGGTTGAGGGAAGGCTACACCTTC	CSAAGLREGYTF
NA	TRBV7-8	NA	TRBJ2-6	TGTGCCAGCACCCCGTGGCAGGGTTCGCGAGGGGCCAACGTCCTGACTTTC	CASTPWQGSRGANVLTF
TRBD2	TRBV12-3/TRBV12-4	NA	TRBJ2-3	TGTGCCAGCAGAACCGGGACTAGCGGGCATCTGTATTTT	CASRTGTSGHLYF
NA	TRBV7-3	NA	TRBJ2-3	TGTGCCAGCAGCTTAATGGGACGGGATACGCAGTATTTT	CASSLMGRDTQYF
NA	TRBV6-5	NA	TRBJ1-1	TGTGCCAGCGGGCGTCAGGGGAACACTGAAGCTTTCTTT	CASGRQGNTEAFF
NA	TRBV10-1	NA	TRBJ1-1	TGCGCCAGCAGTGAGTCGGGGGGGATGGGCACTGAAGCTTTCTTT	CASSESGGMGTEAFF
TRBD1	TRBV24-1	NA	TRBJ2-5	TGTGCCACCAGTGCTCCGGGACAGGGGACCCAGTACTTC	CATSAPGQGTQYF
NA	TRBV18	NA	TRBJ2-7	TGTGCCAGCTCACAAGGAGTCACACCGTTTGACGAGCAGTACTTC	CASSQGVTPFDEQYF
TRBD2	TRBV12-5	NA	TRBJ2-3	TGTGCTAGTGGTCCGGGGACTAGCGCCCACACAGATACGCAGTATTTT	CASGPGTSAHTDTQYF
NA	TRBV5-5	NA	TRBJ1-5	TGTGCCAGCAGCCAGGAGGCAGGAGGCAATCAGCCCCAGCATTTT	CASSQEAGGNQPQHF
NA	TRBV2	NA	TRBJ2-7	TGTGCCAGCAGTGTTTCTGAAGACACCTACGAGCAGTACTTC	CASSVSEDTYEQYF
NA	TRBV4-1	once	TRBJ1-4	TGCGCCAGCAGCCGCGGCGTTACAACTAATGAAAAACTGTTTTTT	CASSRGVTTNEKLFF
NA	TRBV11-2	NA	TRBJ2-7	TGTGCCAGCAGGTTAAACGGGCTCTCCTACGAGCAGTACTTC	CASRLNGLSYEQYF
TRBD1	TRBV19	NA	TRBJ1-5	TGTGCCAGTAGTGAACCCCGACAGGGGAGGGGCGCATTTTCGAATCAGCCCCAGCATTTT	CASSEPRQGRGAFSNQPQHF
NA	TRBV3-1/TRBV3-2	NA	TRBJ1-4	TGTGCCAGCAGCCCATGGGGCAGGCAGAATGAAAAACTGTTTTTT	CASSPWGRQNEKLFF
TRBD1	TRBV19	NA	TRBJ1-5	TGTGCCAGTAAACCGGGACAGGGGAACGGCAATCAGCCCCAGCATTTT	CASKPGQGNGNQPQHF
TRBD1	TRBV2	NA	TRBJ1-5	TGTGCCAGCAGACAGGGGGATAATCAGCCCCAGCATTTT	CASRQGDNQPQHF
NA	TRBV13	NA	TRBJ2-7	TGTGCCAGCAGCTTAGTAGGCCGGTCGAGCTCCTACGAGCAGTACTTC	CASSLVGRSSSYEQYF
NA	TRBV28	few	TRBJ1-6	TGTGCCAGCAGTTTGGGCTCAGGGAGCTTACACTTT	CASSLGSGSLHF
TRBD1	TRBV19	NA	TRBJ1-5	TGTGCCAGTGCACTGACAGGGGGCAATCAGCCCCAGCATTTT	CASALTGGNQPQHF
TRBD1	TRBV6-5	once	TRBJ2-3	TGTGCCAGCAGGAGGTCAGGGGGCCTCACAGATACGCAGTATTTT	CASRRSGGLTDTQYF
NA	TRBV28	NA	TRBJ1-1	TGTGCCACCACCCTCCAGGTGACGAACACTGAAGCTTTCTTT	CATTLQVTNTEAFF
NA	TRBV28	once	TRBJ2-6	TGTGCCAGCAGAACCTCCAACTCTGGGGCCAACGTCCTGACTTTC	CASRTSNSGANVLTF
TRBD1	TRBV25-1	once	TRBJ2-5	TGTGCCAGCAGCGACAGGGGTATTGGGCAAGAGACCCAGTACTTC	CASSDRGIGQETQYF
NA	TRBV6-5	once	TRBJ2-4	TGTGCCAGCATGGTGATAGCCAAAAACATTCAGTACTTC	CASMVIAKNIQYF
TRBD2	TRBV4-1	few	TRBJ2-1	TGCGCCAGCAGCCAAGGCCGGGCCAGCGGGAGTTACAATGAGCAGTTCTTC	CASSQGRASGSYNEQFF
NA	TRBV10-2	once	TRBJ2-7	TGCGCCAGCAGTGAGATAACTACCTACGAGCAGTACTTC	CASSEITTYEQYF
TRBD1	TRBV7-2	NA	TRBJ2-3	TGTGCCAGCAGCCTCGGGACAGGCACAGATACGCAGTATTTT	CASSLGTGTDTQYF
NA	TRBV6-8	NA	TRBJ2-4	TGTGCCAGCAGGCAGGGTAAGGGGGCCAAAAACATTCAGTACTTC	CASRQGKGAKNIQYF
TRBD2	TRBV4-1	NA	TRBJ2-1	TGCGCCAGCAGACAGGGAGCGGGAGGAACCTACAATGAGCAGTTCTTC	CASRQGAGGTYNEQFF
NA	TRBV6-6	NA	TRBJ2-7	TGTGCCAGCAGAGACGGGACTTACGAGCAGTACTTC	CASRDGTYEQYF
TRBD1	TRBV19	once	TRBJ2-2	TGTGCCAGTAGTGTTCGGACAGGGACTACCGGGGAGCTGTTTTTT	CASSVRTGTTGELFF
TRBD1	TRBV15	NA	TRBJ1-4	TGTGCCACCAGCAGATGGGACAGGGTTGGTAATGAAAAACTGTTTTTT	CATSRWDRVGNEKLFF
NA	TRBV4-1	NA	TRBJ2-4	TGCGCCAGCAGCCAAGAGGCAGGATTAGCCAAAAACATTCAGTACTTC	CASSQEAGLAKNIQYF
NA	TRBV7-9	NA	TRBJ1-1	TGTGCCAGCAGCTCCCAAGAGAACACTGAAGCTTTCTTT	CASSSQENTEAFF
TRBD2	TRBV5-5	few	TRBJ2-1	TGTGCCAGCAGCCTTAGCGGGAGTGGGTACAATGAGCAGTTCTTC	CASSLSGSGYNEQFF
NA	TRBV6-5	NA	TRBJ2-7	TGTGCCAGCAGTCCCGCAGGAAGATGGGGAGACGAGCAGTACTTC	CASSPAGRWGDEQYF
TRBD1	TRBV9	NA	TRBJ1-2	TGTGCCAGCAGCGCCGGGGACAGGAACTATGGCTACACCTTC	CASSAGDRNYGYTF
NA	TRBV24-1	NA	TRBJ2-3	TGTGCCACCGGGTTCGAGGGGTCGGATACGCAGTATTTT	CATGFEGSDTQYF
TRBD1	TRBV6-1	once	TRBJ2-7	TGTGCCAGCAGTGATCGGTGGGGACCCCGGGACAGGGGCGACGAGCAGTACTTC	CASSDRWGPRDRGDEQYF
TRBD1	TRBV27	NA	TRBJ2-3	TGTGCCAGCAGTTTAAACAGGGGCAGGGATACGCAGTATTTT	CASSLNRGRDTQYF
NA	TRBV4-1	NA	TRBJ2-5	TGCGCCAGCAGCCAAGTAGTAAGAAGCAGGATTCAAGAGACCCAGTACTTC	CASSQVVRSRIQETQYF
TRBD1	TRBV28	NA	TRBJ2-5	TGTGCCAGCAGCCCTTTGGGGGACAGGGTGAGAGAGACCCAGTACTTC	CASSPLGDRVRETQYF
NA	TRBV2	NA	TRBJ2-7	TGTGCCAGCACCCCATGGGGTGTTGAGTCCTACGAGCAGTACTTC	CASTPWGVESYEQYF
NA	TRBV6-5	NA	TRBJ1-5	TGTGCCAGCAACCCCGACGGGGGAGGTCAGCCCCAGCATTTT	CASNPDGGGQPQHF
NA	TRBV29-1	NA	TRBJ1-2	TGCAGCGTTGAATCGGGGGAGAACTATGGCTACACCTTC	CSVESGENYGYTF
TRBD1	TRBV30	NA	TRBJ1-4	TGTGCCTGGAGTGTACTCCGGGGACAGGGGAATGAAAAACTGTTTTTT	CAWSVLRGQGNEKLFF
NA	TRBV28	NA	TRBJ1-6	TGTGCCAGCGGACCCCTTACCACGACGTTGCTGGATTCACCCCTCCACTTT	CASGPLTTTLLDSPLHF
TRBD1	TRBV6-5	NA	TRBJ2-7	TGTGCCAGCAGTCAGCTGGGACAGCTCCCCTACGAGCAGTACTTC	CASSQLGQLPYEQYF
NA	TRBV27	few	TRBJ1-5	TGTGCCAGCAGGAGGGGGGTGGGTCAGCCCCAGCATTTT	CASRRGVGQPQHF
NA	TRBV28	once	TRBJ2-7	TGTGCCAGCAGGCAGGGATCCTACGAGCAGTACTTC	CASRQGSYEQYF